These 29 T cell receptor beta chains were sequenced from one sample in a study of blood T cell repertoires in COVID-19. Libraries were prepared by immunoSEQ multiplex PCR; TCRdb keeps only in-frame clonotypes and omits some of them. The sample lists 110,000 or so clones; approximately 85% were seen once. The specimen was peripheral blood. These receptor sequences come from a woman aged 60-75 years with COVID-19, enrolled during active disease.

CDR3: CASNPGLADTQYF. The CDR3 DNA reads as TGCGCCAGCAACCCGGGACTAGCGGATACGCAGTATTTT. The rearrangement uses TRBV10-2 and TRBJ2-3, with 10 bases aligning to TRBD2. Germline V gene lookup returns CDR1 WSHSY and CDR2 SAAADI. V trimming: 7 bases; J trimming: 6 bases; junction bases outside the gene matches: 4. The CDR3 has 13 residues.

A few counts support this clone. The chain uses TRBV19 and TRBJ1-5; 8 bases are shared with TRBD1. The germline CDR1 and CDR2 sequences are LNHDA and SQIVND (reference sequence). The length of the CDR3 is 16 residues. The J segment lost 1 base and the V segment lost 4 bases, leaving 6 bases of the junction unmatched. The CDR3 sequence is CASSRIGQGSNQPQHF. The CDR3 DNA reads as TGTGCCAGTAGTAGGATAGGACAGGGAAGCAATCAGCCCCAGCATTTT.

The chain links TRBV28 to TRBJ2-3; unclear D gene. The ends were cut back, 3 bases at V and 2 bases at J, with 12 bases in the middle. The CDR3 runs to 15 residues. Germline V gene data show CDR1 as MDHEN and CDR2 as SYDVKM. DNA for the CDR3: TGTGCCAGCAGTTTCCCCCCCAGTCTCACAGATACGCAGTATTTT. Amino acid sequence: CASSFPPSLTDTQYF.

V usage is TRBV28 and J usage is TRBJ2-7; TRBD2 agrees at 11 bases. The CDR3 is 15 residues long. The V gene end was trimmed by 1 base and the J gene end by 2 bases; junction bases not matched to a gene: 1. Germline CDR1 reads MDHEN; CDR2 reads SYDVKM. CDR3 residues: CASSLFSGGAYEQYF. The CDR3 DNA is TGTGCCAGCAGTTTATTTAGCGGGGGGGCCTACGAGCAGTACTTC.

V gene TRBV6-1 combines with J gene TRBJ2-7; 9 nucleotides match TRBD1. This CDR3 comprises 17 residues. V dropped 2 bases and J dropped 5; count of bases not matched to a gene: 13. Per the germline V gene, CDR1 is MNHNS and CDR2 is SASEGT. The CDR3 DNA reads TGTGCCAGCAGTGAAAGTACAGGGGGCGCGTTCGATAACGAGCAGTACTTC. It specifies CASSESTGGAFDNEQYF.

The rearrangement uses TRBV5-4 and TRBJ1-1; 7 nucleotides line up with TRBD1. The germline gives CDR1 SGHNT, CDR2 YYREEE (reference sequence). V shed 4 bases, J shed 2 bases, and the junction held 5 bases outside the gene matches. This CDR3 has 14 amino acids. CDR3 DNA sequence: TGTGCCAGCAGCGTCCGGGACAGAAACACTGAAGCTTTCTTT. This sequence encodes CASSVRDRNTEAFF.

V usage is TRBV6-5 and J usage is TRBJ1-5, with TRBD1 matching over 9 bases. Germline loops: CDR1 MNHEY, CDR2 SVGAGI. The CDR3 length is 14 residues. Losses at the gene ends were 6 bases for V and 5 bases for J; bases not matched to a gene: 5. CDR3 region: CASRRQGDDQPQHF. CDR3 nucleotides: TGTGCCAGCAGACGACAGGGGGACGATCAGCCCCAGCATTTT.

This chain connects TRBV5-6 to TRBJ2-5; no clear D gene. The CDR3 is 14 amino acids. Germline assignment: CDR1 SGHDT and CDR2 YYEEEE. Trimming left V 0 bases short and J 5 bases short, with 11 bases between. CDR3 residues: CASSLDVFGETQYF. DNA for the CDR3: TGTGCCAGCAGCTTGGATGTGTTCGGGGAGACCCAGTACTTC.

V is TRBV14 and J is TRBJ1-2; D is uncertain. The V end lost 4 bases, the J end lost 3 bases, and 9 bases lay between the germline ends. This CDR3 region has 13 residues. Germline assignment: CDR1 SGHDN and CDR2 FVKESK. CDR3 sequence (DNA): TGTGCCAGCAGCCCCCGGGAGGACTATGGCTACACCTTC. Translation: CASSPREDYGYTF.

Remarks on this clone: Other nucleotide sequences from this sample produce the same CDR3. The gene calls are TRBV5-1 and TRBJ1-1; D remains ambiguous. Per germline, CDR1 SGHRS and CDR2 YFSETQ. V was clipped by 4 bases and J by 5 bases, with 12 bases between them. The CDR3 runs to 13 residues. This CDR3 reads CASSPSGNTEAFF. In DNA, the CDR3 is TGCGCCAGCAGCCCTTCGGGGAATACTGAAGCTTTCTTT.

The chain combines TRBV7-3 with TRBJ2-5; 10 bases line up with TRBD2. V was clipped by 2 bases and J by 2 bases; unmatched bases: 11. The length of the CDR3 is 18 residues. Germline V gene sequence: CDR1 SGHTA, CDR2 FQGTGA. The CDR3 region has the DNA TGTGCCAGCAGCTTACGGGGCGGGCTGGGACTAGCGCAAGAGACCCAGTACTTC. It encodes CASSLRGGLGLAQETQYF.

The chain recombines TRBV7-8 with TRBJ1-2; 8 nucleotides agree with TRBD1. This CDR3 has 15 amino acids. Per germline, CDR1 SGHVS and CDR2 FQNEAQ. V shed 6 bases and J 2 bases; nucleotides not matched to a gene: 8. In DNA, the CDR3 is TGTGCCAGCAGGATCAGGGGGCAGGTGAACTATGGCTACACCTTC. Protein: CASRIRGQVNYGYTF.

The chain is built from TRBV7-9 and TRBJ1-1; 7 positions agree with TRBD1. Germline lookup yields CDR1 SEHNR and CDR2 FQNEAQ (reference sequence). V lost 0 bases and J lost 10; bases outside the gene matches: 17. The CDR3 runs 17 residues. The CDR3 region has the DNA TGTGCCAGCAGCTTAGCGCCCTGGGACAGTACAAGAGGGGGAGCTTTCTTT. This translates into CASSLAPWDSTRGGAFF. Complete variable domain (other parts from reference TRBV7-9 and TRBJ1-1): DTGVSQNPRHKITKRGQNVTFRCDPISEHNRLYWYRQTLGQGPEFLTYFQNEAQLEKSRLLSDRFSAERPKGSFSTLEIQRTEQGDSAMYLCASSLAPWDSTRGGAFFGQGTRLTVV.

The chain combines TRBV19 with TRBJ1-2; 11 nucleotides align to TRBD1. CDR1 and CDR2 from the germline V gene are LNHDA and SQIVND (reference sequence). There are 15 residues in the CDR3. V trimming: 3 bases; J trimming: 4 bases; junction bases outside the gene matches: 4. In DNA form, the CDR3 reads TGTGCCAGTAGTATGAGGGACAGGGGGTTCTATGGCTACACCTTC. It yields the protein CASSMRDRGFYGYTF.

CDR3 residues: CASSLGTGRENYGYTF. The CDR3 DNA is TGTGCCAGCAGCTTGGGGACAGGGAGGGAAAACTATGGCTACACCTTC. The chain combines TRBV5-8 with TRBJ1-2; 8 bases fit TRBD1. V shed 0 bases, J shed 2 bases, and the junction held 6 bases outside the gene matches. Germline assignment: CDR1 SGHTS and CDR2 YDEGEE. The CDR3 runs to 16 residues.

The V call is TRBV5-1, the J call TRBJ1-1; D gene ambiguous. The CDR3 has 14 residues. Looked up from germline, CDR1 is SGHRS and CDR2 is YFSETQ. V was clipped by 3 bases and J by 0 bases, with 9 bases between them. The CDR3 bases are TGCGCCAGCAGCTCCCAACCTATGAACACTGAAGCTTTCTTT. As protein: CASSSQPMNTEAFF.

V gene TRBV2 combines with J gene TRBJ1-3; 10 nucleotides match TRBD1. The CDR3 covers 15 residues. The V and J ends lost 6 bases and 3 bases, in that order; junction bases with no gene match: 5. The germline CDR1 and CDR2 sequences are SNHLY and FYNNEI. In DNA, the CDR3 is TGTGCCAGCAGGACAGGGGGCTCAAGTGGAAACACCATATATTTT. The encoded protein is CASRTGGSSGNTIYF.

The rearrangement joins TRBV7-9 to TRBJ2-1, with TRBD2 matching 11 bases. Looked up from germline, CDR1 is SEHNR and CDR2 is FQNEAQ (reference sequence). The CDR3 contains 17 residues. The trim removed 4 bases at V and 2 bases at J, leaving 7 bases unmatched. The CDR3 region has the DNA TGTGCCAGCAGCTCCGGGACTAGCGGCGCACCCTACAATGAGCAGTTCTTC. Translation: CASSSGTSGAPYNEQFF.

The chain couples TRBV2 to TRBJ1-5; TRBD1 matches 7 bases. The junction had 12 bases not matched to a gene; V was cut back by 4 bases and J by 3 bases. The CDR3 length is 17 residues. Germline assignment: CDR1 SNHLY and CDR2 FYNNEI. The CDR3: CASSAERQGPYNQPQHF. CDR3 DNA sequence: TGTGCCAGCAGTGCCGAGCGACAGGGCCCGTACAATCAGCCCCAGCATTTT.

This sequence joins TRBV12-5 and TRBJ1-5, with 9 bases identical to TRBD1. Germline V lookup: CDR1 LGHNT, CDR2 FRNRAP. The length of the CDR3 is 17 residues. V was pared by 5 bases and J by 5 bases, with 13 bases of the junction left unmatched. The CDR3 region has the DNA TGTGCTAGTGGTCCCAACAGGGGGCCCCAATCATATCAGCCCCAGCATTTT. It codes for CASGPNRGPQSYQPQHF.

The V gene is TRBV7-9, the J gene TRBJ1-1; D is undetermined. Germline loops: CDR1 SEHNR, CDR2 FQNEAQ (reference sequence). The CDR3 runs to 15 residues. V was clipped by 1 base and J by 2 bases, with 11 bases between them. CDR3 protein: CASSLGETTNTEAFF. CDR3 nucleotide sequence: TGTGCCAGCAGCTTAGGGGAGACAACTAACACTGAAGCTTTCTTT.

The V call is TRBV12-3 or TRBV12-4, the J call TRBJ2-7; D uncertain. Trimming removed 2 bases from V and 3 bases from J, with 5 bases in between. The CDR3 is 12 residues long. CDR3 nucleotides: TGTGCCAGCAGTTTAACATTCTACGAGCAGTACTTC. Its translation: CASSLTFYEQYF.

The V gene is TRBV4-1, the J gene TRBJ2-7; unclear D gene. The CDR3 length is 16 residues. Trimming removed 0 bases at V and 2 bases at J, with 14 bases between. Per the germline V gene, CDR1 is MGHRA and CDR2 is YSYEKL. The CDR3 DNA reads as TGCGCCAGCAGCCAAGACGCGTCCGAAAATGCCTACGAGCAGTACTTC. Protein product: CASSQDASENAYEQYF.

This clone was observed once. V and J are TRBV29-1 and TRBJ2-7, with TRBD2 as a possible D gene (6 bases). V was clipped by 6 bases and J by 4 bases, with 22 bases between them. The V gene's germline CDR1 is SQVTM and CDR2 ANQGSEA. The CDR3 runs 15 residues. The CDR3 nucleotides are TGCAGCGTGGGAGGTCTGGTCCAGTCCCCGTACGAGCAGTACTTC. Residues: CSVGGLVQSPYEQYF.

CDR3 in DNA: TGTGCCAGCAGAGATACAGGGGCAGACTATGGCTACACCTTC. It is translated as CASRDTGADYGYTF. This sequence joins TRBV7-9 and TRBJ1-2, with TRBD1 matching over 7 bases. Germline values: CDR1 SEHNR, CDR2 FQNEAQ (reference sequence). This CDR3 spans 14 amino acids. Trimming cost V 6 bases and J 3 bases; bases outside gene matches: 7. Full variable domain (outside the CDR3, taken from reference TRBV7-9 and TRBJ1-2): DTGVSQNPRHKITKRGQNVTFRCDPISEHNRLYWYRQTLGQGPEFLTYFQNEAQLEKSRLLSDRFSAERPKGSFSTLEIQRTEQGDSAMYLCASRDTGADYGYTFGSGTRLTVV.

The gene calls are TRBV6-2 or TRBV6-3 and TRBJ2-7; 7 nucleotides line up with TRBD2. Germline V CDR1 and CDR2: MNHEY, SVGEGT. V shed 0 bases and J 3 bases; nucleotides not matched to a gene: 8. The CDR3 runs 16 residues. The CDR3 region has the DNA TGTGCCAGCAGTTACTCTAGGACTAGGCAGATCTACGAGCAGTACTTC. This encodes CASSYSRTRQIYEQYF.

The rearrangement uses TRBV6-5 and TRBJ1-2; D remains unclear. V was pared by 6 bases and J by 4 bases, with 3 bases between. Germline V gene lookup returns CDR1 MNHEY and CDR2 SVGAGI. CDR3 length equals 10 residues. The CDR3, as DNA: TGTGCCAGCAGCCTCTATGGCTACACCTTC. Translation gives CASSLYGYTF.

The V and J genes are TRBV7-8 and TRBJ1-5, with D perhaps matching TRBD1 (6 bases). Germline V gives CDR1 SGHVS, CDR2 FQNEAQ. The CDR3 is 17 amino acids. Trimming stripped 2 bases from V and 0 bases from J, with 14 bases between. This CDR3 is CASSLTGRSYSNQPQHF. As DNA, the CDR3 is TGTGCCAGCAGCTTAACAGGGCGATCTTATAGCAATCAGCCCCAGCATTTT.

DNA for the CDR3: TGCGCCAGCAGCTTGTCAGGGGGAGAAGGTCAGCCCCAGCATTTT. Translating gives CASSLSGGEGQPQHF. This rearrangement joins TRBV5-1 to TRBJ1-5; TRBD1 agrees at 7 bases. This CDR3 spans 15 amino acids. Looked up from germline, CDR1 is SGHRS and CDR2 is YFSETQ. Trimming at V came to 1 base and at J to 6 bases, leaving 7 bases not matched to a gene.